The clone carrying this TCR beta chain came up once. Antigen specificity is unknown. The assay was immunoSEQ multiplex PCR, and TCRdb's table has in-frame clones only and misses some. This table holds tens of thousands of clones, 70% to 90% found once. The junction had 15 bases not matched to a gene; V was cut back by 7 bases and J by 8 bases. Germline CDR1 LNHNV, CDR2 YYDKDF (reference sequence). The CDR3 has 16 residues. The source of the sample is a study of OX40 agonist ivuxolimab in advanced cancers. Findings and limits, study-wide: Compared with others, partial responders at 0.1-3.0 mg/kg displayed clonal expansion among the lowest.

The genes are TRBV15 and TRBJ2-3, with 10 nucleotides matching TRBD2. The sequencing here drew on CD4+ or CD8+ T cells sorted from blood, taken in a trial of the OX40 agonist ivuxolimab. This clonotype originated in an adult with an advanced solid tumor such as melanoma, head and neck, liver or kidney cancer. CDR3 coding DNA: TGTGCCACCACCGTGGGGGGGCTAGCGGGAGATGTTACGCAGTATTTT. This encodes CATTVGGLAGDVTQYF.